Presented here are 17 T cell receptor delta chains from one specimen sequenced in a study of gamma-delta chains in newborns, infants, children. TCRdb reprocessed the reads using CATT. The sample contains about 3,800 delta-chain clones, about 0.5% of which appear only once. Sequencing was performed on blood. The receptors were gathered from a child who was a newborn, infant or young child, either healthy, febrile or measles-vaccinated (not recorded which).

This clone has more than one count but fewer than ten. A read error likely explains why the TCRdb protein, taken from a much larger clone, differs from this DNA's translation at residue 10; the protein shown is translated from the DNA. V usage is TRDV2 and J usage is TRDJ2; TRDD3 agrees at 12 bases. The CDR3 runs to 16 residues. Losses at the gene ends were 3 bases for V and 7 bases for J; bases not matched to a gene: 8. CDR1 and CDR2 (germline): GEAIGNYY, EKD. The CDR3 here is CACDVLGDTSGAQLFF. CDR3 sequence (DNA): TGTGCCTGTGACGTACTGGGGGATACTTCGGGAGCACAACTCTTCTTT.

This clone occurred a few times. The chain uses TRDV2 and TRDJ3, with 7 bases lining up with TRDD3. Germline trimming cut 4 bases from V and 0 bases from J; bases unmatched to any gene: 8. Per the germline V gene, CDR1 is GEAIGNYY and CDR2 is EKD. The length of the CDR3 is 18 residues. This CDR3 is CACDYGGPSSWDTRQMFF. The CDR3 coding sequence is TGTGCCTGTGATTATGGGGGACCTAGCTCCTGGGACACCCGACAGATGTTTTTC.

This clone has only a few counts. The protein in TCRdb stems from a much larger clone and differs at residue 4 from this DNA's translation, likely a read error; here the protein is translated from the DNA. This sequence joins TRDV2 and TRDJ3; 12 bases are shared with TRDD3. CDR1 GEAIGNYY and CDR2 EKD come from the germline V gene. The CDR3 consists of 20 residues. The chain's CDR3 is CACGTVLGDTSSWDTRQMFF. The CDR3 bases are TGTGCCTGTGGCACCGTACTGGGGGATACCAGCTCCTGGGACACCCGACAGATGTTTTTC.

Notes on this clone: The protein recorded in TCRdb matches a much larger clone and deviates from this DNA's translation at residue 5, suggesting a read error; the protein here is obtained by translating the DNA. The chain joins TRDV2 to TRDJ1; tentative D call: TRDD3 (6 bases). The CDR3 runs to 15 residues. Between the trimmed V and J ends, which lost 2 bases and 2 bases, there was a span of 14 bases. Germline lookup yields CDR1 GEAIGNYY and CDR2 EKD. CDR3 sequence reads: CACDIGGLQTDKLIF. The CDR3 DNA reads as TGTGCCTGTGACATTGGGGGTCTACAGACCGATAAACTCATCTTT.

This clone turned up a few times. The protein given by TCRdb reflects a much larger clone and differs at residue 3 from this DNA's translation, likely from a read error; the protein shown is the DNA's translation. V and J are TRDV2 and TRDJ1; 13 nucleotides align to TRDD3. Germline values: CDR1 GEAIGNYY, CDR2 EKD. The CDR3 length is 13 residues. For the CDR3, the DNA is TGTGCCCGTGACAAAATACTGGGGGATACGCTCATCTTT. As protein: CARDKILGDTLIF.

There are a few counts of this clone. This could be a read error, since a much larger clone is one nucleotide away. The rearrangement links TRDV2 to TRDJ3, with D perhaps matching TRDD3 (5 bases). The ends were cut back, 2 bases at V and 5 bases at J, with 24 bases in the middle. This CDR3 contains 20 residues. Germline V gene data show CDR1 as GEAIGNYY and CDR2 as EKD. CDR3 DNA: TGTGCCTGTGACAAAAAAAGCCGGAGGATAACCCCCCGGGACACCCGACAGATGTTTTTC. Its protein product is CACDKKSRRITPRDTRQMFF.

Comments on this clone: TCRdb's entry gives the protein of a much larger clone, which mismatches this DNA's translation at residue 13, likely from a read error; the protein reported here is translated from the DNA. V is TRDV2 and J is TRDJ3, with 8 bases matching TRDD3. The CDR3 has 19 amino acids. CDR1 GEAIGNYY and CDR2 EKD come from the germline V gene. The CDR3 DNA reads as TGTGCCTGTGAACCCGCCTGGGGGACTTCCTCCTGGGGCACCCGACAGATGTTTTTC. It encodes CACEPAWGTSSWGTRQMFF.

Points on this clone: One junction end disagrees with the germline gene, perhaps due to a read error. The rearrangement joins TRDV2 to TRDJ2, with 8 bases aligning to TRDD3. The CDR3 covers 15 residues. From germline, CDR1 is GEAIGNYY and CDR2 EKD. CDR3: CACDLLGALTAHLFF. CDR3 DNA sequence: TGTGCCTGTGACCTACTGGGGGCTTTGACAGCACACCTCTTCTTT.

Details on this clone: The protein that TCRdb holds for this DNA derives from a much larger clone and differs from the translated DNA at residue 11, which likely indicates a read error; the protein shown here is translated from the DNA. The chain combines TRDV1 with TRDJ3; D possibly corresponds to TRDD3 (5 bases). The germline V gene encodes CDR1 TSWWSYY and CDR2 QGS. This CDR3 spans 16 amino acids. CDR3 amino acids: CALGELSSWDIRQMFF. The DNA for the CDR3 is TGTGCTCTTGGGGAACTTAGCTCCTGGGACATCCGACAGATGTTTTTC.

This clone was seen more than once but under ten times. This is likely an artifact of a read error, given a far larger clone one base away. The sample carries other DNA sequences with the same CDR3. The chain carries TRDV2 and TRDJ3, with D maybe TRDD3 (5 bases). The CDR3 consists of 16 residues. Trimming took off 1 base at V and 3 bases at J, with 9 bases between the two ends. Germline V lookup: CDR1 GEAIGNYY, CDR2 EKD. CDR3 amino acids: CACDTGIRWDTRQMFF. The DNA for the CDR3 is TGTGCCTGTGACACGGGTATACGCTGGGACACCCGACAGATGTTTTTC.

In its sample, this clone is medium-sized. CDR3 nucleotides: TGTGCTCTTGGGGAACTTAGGAGGGATACAAGACTCATCTTT. Translation gives CALGELRRDTRLIF. V and J are TRDV1 and TRDJ1, with TRDD3 matching over 7 bases. CDR3 size: 14 residues. The V and J ends lost 0 bases and 10 bases, in that order; junction bases with no gene match: 8. Germline CDR1 reads TSWWSYY; CDR2 reads QGS.

This clone has only a few counts. With only one base between it and a far larger clone, this is likely a read error. Other DNA sequences in the sample encode the same CDR3. This chain connects TRDV2 to TRDJ3, with TRDD3 matching over 10 bases. This CDR3 comprises 18 residues. Germline assignment: CDR1 GEAIGNYY and CDR2 EKD. In DNA form, the CDR3 reads TGTGCCTGTGACACCGGGGGATACGACTCCTGGGACACACGACAGATGTTTTTC. Translated: CACDTGGYDSWDTRQMFF.

In this sample, this clone is medium-sized. V is TRDV2 and J is TRDJ3; 11 bases map to TRDD3. Germline values: CDR1 GEAIGNYY, CDR2 EKD. V shed 2 bases and J 3 bases; nucleotides not matched to a gene: 2. The length of the CDR3 is 17 residues. The CDR3 DNA reads as TGTGCCTGTGACAATACTGGGGGATACTGGGACACCCGACAGATGTTTTTC. It specifies CACDNTGGYWDTRQMFF.

As for this clone: TCRdb attributes to this sequence the protein of a much larger clone, which differs from the DNA translation at residue 12; a read error is likely, and the protein displayed is translated from the DNA. This chain uses TRDV2 with TRDJ3, with 13 bases lining up with TRDD3. V was pared by 3 bases and J by 5 bases, with 9 bases of the junction left unmatched. Per germline, CDR1 GEAIGNYY and CDR2 EKD. The CDR3 runs 19 residues. As DNA, the CDR3 is TGTGCCTGTGACTTTACTGGGGGATACGCCACCCGGGACACCCGACAGATGTTTTTC. It specifies CACDFTGGYATRDTRQMFF.

A word on this clone: Given a much more abundant clone one base away, this may be a read error. The V gene is TRAV29/DV5, the J gene TRDJ1; 9 nucleotides agree with TRDD3. The CDR3 consists of 22 residues. Germline values: CDR1 NSMFDY, CDR2 ISSIKDK. The CDR3 nucleotides are TGTGCAGCAAGCGCGGGGGAGATTCCCTCACTGGGGGACACCCTATACACCGATAAACCCATCTTT. It specifies CAASAGEIPSLGDTLYTDKPIF.

This clone was detected a few times. TCRdb has a much larger clone's protein, which differs at residue 8 from the translation of this DNA, likely because of a read error; what is shown is the protein translated from the DNA. The chain carries TRDV2 and TRDJ3; the match to TRDD3 covers 11 bases. V lost 4 bases to trimming and J lost 0 bases; unmatched junction nucleotides: 4. The CDR3 totals 18 residues. Germline values: CDR1 GEAIGNYY, CDR2 EKD. The CDR3 here is CACDGGYEGSWDTRQMFF. CDR3 coding DNA: TGTGCCTGTGATGGGGGATACGAGGGCTCCTGGGACACCCGACAGATGTTTTTC.

This clone turned up a few times. TCRdb records a much larger clone's protein for this DNA, with a difference at residue 10 that likely arises from a read error; the protein given is the translation of the DNA. This chain joins TRDV2 and TRDJ1; 11 nucleotides align to TRDD3. Germline CDR1 GEAIGNYY, CDR2 EKD. Trimming took 0 bases from V and 4 from J; bases not matched to a gene: 3. This CDR3 is built from 15 residues. CDR3: CACDTWGIRVDKLIF. The CDR3 coding sequence is TGTGCCTGTGACACCTGGGGGATACGAGTCGATAAACTCATCTTT.